This record looks at one T cell receptor beta chain sequence and its context. Its cognate antigen is unknown. CDR1 LNHNV and CDR2 YYDKDF come from the germline V gene (reference sequence). V shed 1 base and J shed 4 bases, with 7 bases lying between them. This CDR3 region has 14 residues. This record belongs to a study of T cell responses to AZD1222 COVID-19 vaccine. Assay: immunoSEQ multiplex PCR; the TCRdb copy retains only in-frame clones and omits some. The sample carries around 150,000 clones, less than 95% recorded once. Study-level results: Dominant at 160-218 and 743-854, vaccine-associated CD4 TCRs also spanned spike. Just six people given AZD1222 tested seropositive at baseline. Close to half of spike-specific TCRs reportedly recognize unmutated variant regions. It should be noted that donors were predominantly white British and more often female, and clonal diversity was possibly underestimated.

This sequence originates from an adult in good health. This material consisted of peripheral blood, taken on day 0 of AZD1222 vaccination. This chain joins TRBV15 and TRBJ2-2; tentative D call: TRBD2 (5 bases). The CDR3 DNA reads TGTGCCACCAGCAGAGTGCGGGTCACCGGGGAGCTGTTTTTT. It yields the protein CATSRVRVTGELFF. Based on the CDR3 plus reference TRBV15 and TRBJ2-2, the full variable domain is DAMVIQNPRYQVTQFGKPVTLSCSQTLNHNVMYWYQQKSSQAPKLLFHYYDKDFNNEADTPDNFQSRRPNTSFCFLDIRSPGLGDTAMYLCATSRVRVTGELFFGEGSRLTVL.